Listed below are T cell receptor beta chains from one sample, sequenced in a study of shared clonotypes between healthy human individuals. Clones were sequenced by immunoSEQ multiplex PCR, and TCRdb holds only the in-frame ones, with some missing. The sample holds under 2,500,000 clones, 90% to 97% seen once. Input material: naive CD4+ T cells sorted from blood. Receptor source: a man aged 18 to 29 in good health. Both conserved end residues are trimmed from each CDR3. The order of the fields is V gene, J gene, CDR3 protein.

>TRBV10-3|TRBJ2-1
AISGPSSGLSYNEQF
>TRBV2|TRBJ2-7
ASSEGGHYEQY
>TRBV7-2|TRBJ2-7
ASSRDRDDEQY
>TRBV28|TRBJ2-5
ASSPQGETQY
>TRBV19|TRBJ1-3
AYNVSGNTIY
>TRBV10-3|TRBJ1-1
AISERGRGTTEAF
>TRBV5-1|TRBJ2-5
ASSLGLAGETQY
>TRBV7-9|TRBJ2-3
ASSLLSTDTQY
>TRBV7-9|TRBJ2-5
ASSLTGTKETQY
>TRBV30|TRBJ2-7
AGEGLKGAYEQY
>TRBV25-1|TRBJ1-3
ASRDSGSSGNTIY
>TRBV7-9|TRBJ2-2
ASSLTGGSTGELF
>TRBV5-1|TRBJ2-5
ASWARKETQY
>TRBV27|TRBJ2-7
ASSRSGTSASYEQY
>TRBV5-1|TRBJ1-1
ASSKRTGNTEAF
>TRBV2|TRBJ2-1
ASSGGSSYNEQF
>TRBV18|TRBJ2-6
ASSPTGANVLT
>TRBV7-7|TRBJ2-7
ASSATGSYEQY
>TRBV7-9|TRBJ2-7
ASSFDRTSQPYEQY
>TRBV5-1|TRBJ2-1
ASREGPSSYNEQF
>TRBV18|TRBJ1-2
ASSPLEDAGYT
>TRBV30|TRBJ2-6
AWSSIGANVLT
>TRBV2|TRBJ2-3
ASSRLDGTDTQY
>TRBV28|TRBJ1-5
ASSYPGGSNQPQH
>TRBV5-1|TRBJ1-3
ASSLDGGSGNTIY
>TRBV5-6|TRBJ2-5
ASSFSRQETQY
>TRBV19|TRBJ1-5
ASSIGGQGAGQPQH
>TRBV13|TRBJ2-7
ASSPGTHSYEQY
>TRBV6-6|TRBJ2-1
ASSYGGGGKMDEQF
>TRBV11-3|TRBJ1-1
ASSKGQGPVDTEAF
>TRBV5-1|TRBJ2-5
ASSFSPEGGETQY